This T cell receptor (beta chain) was captured in a study of T cells in Graves' hyperthyroidism and ophthalmopathy. Study context: Initial diagnosis, before any treatment, was when peripheral blood was collected.

The authors obtained PBMCs from roughly 9.7 ml of fresh peripheral blood. From RNA transcripts, TCR beta CDR3 regions were amplified. First-round RT-PCR targeting the TCR CDR3 was performed with the HTBI primer set. TCRdb re-analysed the multiplex PCR reads in MiXCR, keeping a single row per CDR3 protein. The data show 90,000 to 120,000 distinct CDR3 sequences, with about 16% seen just once and under 45% held by the top ten. Germline V gives CDR1 SGHRS, CDR2 YFSETQ. V was shortened by 4 bases and J by 1 base, with 14 bases between the two germline ends. The CDR3 totals 15 residues. The table lists this clonotype with many counts.

The sample was blood. The chain employs TRBV5-1 and TRBJ1-1; tentatively, D is TRBD1 (5 bases). The source is a woman aged 50 to 60 with Graves' hyperthyroidism. CDR3: CASSVIGAANTEAFF. The CDR3 DNA reads as TGCGCCAGCAGCGTGATAGGGGCGGCGAACACTGAAGCTTTCTTT.